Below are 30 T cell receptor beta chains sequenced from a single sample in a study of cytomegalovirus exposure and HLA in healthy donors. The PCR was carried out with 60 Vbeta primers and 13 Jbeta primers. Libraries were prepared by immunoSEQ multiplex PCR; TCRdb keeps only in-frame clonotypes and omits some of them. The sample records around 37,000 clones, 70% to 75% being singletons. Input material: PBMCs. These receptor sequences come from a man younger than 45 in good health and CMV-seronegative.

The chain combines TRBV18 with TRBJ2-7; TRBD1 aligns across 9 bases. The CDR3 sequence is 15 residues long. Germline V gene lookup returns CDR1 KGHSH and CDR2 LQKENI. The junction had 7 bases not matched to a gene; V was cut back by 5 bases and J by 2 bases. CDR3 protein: CASSGGTGNTYEQYF. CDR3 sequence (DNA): TGTGCCAGCTCAGGTGGGACAGGGAATACCTACGAGCAGTACTTC.

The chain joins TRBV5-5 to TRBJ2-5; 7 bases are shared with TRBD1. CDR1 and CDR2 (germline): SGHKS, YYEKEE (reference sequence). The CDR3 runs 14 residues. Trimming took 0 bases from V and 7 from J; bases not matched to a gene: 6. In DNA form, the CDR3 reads TGTGCCAGCAGCTTGGGACAGGGCTTTGGGACCCAGTACTTC. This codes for CASSLGQGFGTQYF.

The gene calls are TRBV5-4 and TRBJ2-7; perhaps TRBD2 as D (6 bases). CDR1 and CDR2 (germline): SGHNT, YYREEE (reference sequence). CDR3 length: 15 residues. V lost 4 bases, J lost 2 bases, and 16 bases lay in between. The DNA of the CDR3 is TGTGCCAGCAGCCGGCCCTGGGGGGACGCCTACGAGCAGTACTTC. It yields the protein CASSRPWGDAYEQYF.

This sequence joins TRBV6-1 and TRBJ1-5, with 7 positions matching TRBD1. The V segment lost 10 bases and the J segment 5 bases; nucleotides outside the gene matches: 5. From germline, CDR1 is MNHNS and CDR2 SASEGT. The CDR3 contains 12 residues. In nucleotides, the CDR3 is TGTGCCACCACAGGGGAGGATCAGCCCCAGCATTTT. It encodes CATTGEDQPQHF.

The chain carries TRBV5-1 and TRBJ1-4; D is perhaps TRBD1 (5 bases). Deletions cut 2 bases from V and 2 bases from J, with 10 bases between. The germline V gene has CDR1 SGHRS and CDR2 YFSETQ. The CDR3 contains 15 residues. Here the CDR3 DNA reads TGCGCCAGCAGCTTTCAGGGATGGACTAATGAAAAACTGTTTTTT. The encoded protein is CASSFQGWTNEKLFF.

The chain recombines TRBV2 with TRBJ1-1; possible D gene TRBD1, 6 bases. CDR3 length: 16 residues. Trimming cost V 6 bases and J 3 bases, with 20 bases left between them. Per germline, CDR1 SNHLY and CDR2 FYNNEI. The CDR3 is CASRTLNRVGHTEAFF. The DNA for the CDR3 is TGTGCCAGCAGGACTTTAAACAGGGTGGGGCACACTGAAGCTTTCTTT.

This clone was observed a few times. In DNA, the CDR3 is TGTGCCAGCAGCTCCCAGGGTACCGCTAATGAAAAACTGTTTTTT. It is translated as CASSSQGTANEKLFF. The chain recombines TRBV9 with TRBJ1-4; D is possibly TRBD1 (5 bases). The length of the CDR3 is 15 residues. Germline CDR1 SGDLS, CDR2 YYNGEE. V lost 4 bases to trimming and J lost 3 bases, with 13 bases between them.

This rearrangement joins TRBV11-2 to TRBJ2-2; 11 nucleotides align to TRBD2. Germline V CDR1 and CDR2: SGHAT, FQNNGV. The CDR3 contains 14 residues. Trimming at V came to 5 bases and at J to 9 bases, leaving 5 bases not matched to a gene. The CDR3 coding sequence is TGTGCCAGCAGCCCCGGGACTAGCGGCAGGGAGCTGTTTTTT. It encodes CASSPGTSGRELFF.

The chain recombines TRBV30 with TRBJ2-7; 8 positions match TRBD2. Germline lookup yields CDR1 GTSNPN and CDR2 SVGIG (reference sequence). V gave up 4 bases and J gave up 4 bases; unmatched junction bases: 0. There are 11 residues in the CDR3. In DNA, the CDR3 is TGTGCCTGGACTAGCGGGTACGAGCAGTACTTC. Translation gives CAWTSGYEQYF.

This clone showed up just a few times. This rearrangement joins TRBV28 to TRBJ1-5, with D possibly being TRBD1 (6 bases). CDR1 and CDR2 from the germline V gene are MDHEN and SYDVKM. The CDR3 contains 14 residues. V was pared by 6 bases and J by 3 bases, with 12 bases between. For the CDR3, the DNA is TGTGCCAGCAGAAAAGGACAGAACAATCAGCCCCAGCATTTT. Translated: CASRKGQNNQPQHF.

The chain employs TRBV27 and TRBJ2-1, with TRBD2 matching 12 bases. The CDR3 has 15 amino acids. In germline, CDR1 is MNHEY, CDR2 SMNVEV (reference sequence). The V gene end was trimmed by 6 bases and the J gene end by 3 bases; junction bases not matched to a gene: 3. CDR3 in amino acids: CASRLAGGHYNEQFF. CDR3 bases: TGTGCCAGCAGGCTAGCGGGAGGGCACTACAATGAGCAGTTCTTC.

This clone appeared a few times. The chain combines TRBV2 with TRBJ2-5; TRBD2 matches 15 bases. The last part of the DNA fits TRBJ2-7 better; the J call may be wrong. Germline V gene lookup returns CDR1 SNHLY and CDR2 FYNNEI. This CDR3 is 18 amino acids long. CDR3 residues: CASSEKGLAGGRRIEQYF. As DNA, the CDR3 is TGTGCCAGCAGTGAGAAGGGACTAGCGGGGGGCCGAAGAATCGAGCAGTACTTC.

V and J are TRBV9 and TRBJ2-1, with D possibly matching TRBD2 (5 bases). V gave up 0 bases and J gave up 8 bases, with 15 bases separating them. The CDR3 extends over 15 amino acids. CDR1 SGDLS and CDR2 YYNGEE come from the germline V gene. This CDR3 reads CASSVGGSGTDEQFF. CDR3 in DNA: TGTGCCAGCAGCGTAGGAGGGTCTGGAACCGATGAGCAGTTCTTC.

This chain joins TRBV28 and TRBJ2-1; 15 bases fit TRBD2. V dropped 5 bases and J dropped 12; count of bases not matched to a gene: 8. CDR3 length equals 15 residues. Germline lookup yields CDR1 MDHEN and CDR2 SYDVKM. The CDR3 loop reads CASSPGLAGGVWQFF. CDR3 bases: TGTGCCAGCAGTCCTGGACTAGCGGGAGGGGTTTGGCAGTTCTTC.

The CDR3 reads CASSGASGEGETQYF. CDR3 coding DNA: TGCGCCAGCAGCGGGGCTAGCGGAGAGGGGGAGACCCAGTACTTC. This chain links TRBV5-1 with TRBJ2-5; 7 bases are shared with TRBD2. Germline CDR1 and CDR2: SGHRS and YFSETQ. The J segment lost 5 bases and the V segment lost 4 bases, leaving 11 bases of the junction unmatched. CDR3 length: 15 amino acids.

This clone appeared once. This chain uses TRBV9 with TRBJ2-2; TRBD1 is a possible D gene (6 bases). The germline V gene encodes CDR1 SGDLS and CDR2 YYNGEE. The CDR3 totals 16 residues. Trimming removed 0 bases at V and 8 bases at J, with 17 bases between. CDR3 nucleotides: TGTGCCAGCAGCGTAGATCAGGGGCGCATAGGGGGGGAGCTGTTTTTT. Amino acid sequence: CASSVDQGRIGGELFF.

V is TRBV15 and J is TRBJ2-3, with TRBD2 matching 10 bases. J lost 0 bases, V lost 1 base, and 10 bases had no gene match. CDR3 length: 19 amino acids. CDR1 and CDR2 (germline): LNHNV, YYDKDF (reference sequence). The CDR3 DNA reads TGTGCCACCAGCAGAGGGACAGGAACTAGCGGGATAAGCACAGATACGCAGTATTTT. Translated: CATSRGTGTSGISTDTQYF.

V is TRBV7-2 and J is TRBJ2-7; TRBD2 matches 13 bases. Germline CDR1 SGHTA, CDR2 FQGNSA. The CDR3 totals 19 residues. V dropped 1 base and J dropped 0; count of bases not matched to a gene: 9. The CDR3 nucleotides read TGTGCCAGCAGCTTAGTTGTGGCACTAGCGGGGGGGAGCTCCTACGAGCAGTACTTC. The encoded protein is CASSLVVALAGGSSYEQYF.

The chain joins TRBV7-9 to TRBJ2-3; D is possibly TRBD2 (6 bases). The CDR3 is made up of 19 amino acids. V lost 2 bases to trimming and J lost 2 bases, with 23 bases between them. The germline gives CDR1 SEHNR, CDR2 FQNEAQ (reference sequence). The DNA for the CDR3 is TGTGCCAGCAGCTTAAAGGTCGGGACTCTAGCCTCACACACAGATACGCAGTATTTT. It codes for CASSLKVGTLASHTDTQYF.

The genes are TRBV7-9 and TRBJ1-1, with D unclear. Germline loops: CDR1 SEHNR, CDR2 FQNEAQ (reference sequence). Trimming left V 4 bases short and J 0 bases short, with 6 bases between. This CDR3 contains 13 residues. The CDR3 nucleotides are TGTGCCAGCAGCTGGGAGTTGAACACTGAAGCTTTCTTT. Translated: CASSWELNTEAFF. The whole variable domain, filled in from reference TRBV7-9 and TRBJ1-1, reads DTGVSQNPRHKITKRGQNVTFRCDPISEHNRLYWYRQTLGQGPEFLTYFQNEAQLEKSRLLSDRFSAERPKGSFSTLEIQRTEQGDSAMYLCASSWELNTEAFFGQGTRLTVV.

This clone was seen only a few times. CDR3 sequence (DNA): TGTGCCAGCAGCCCCGGTGACGACACCTACAATGAGCAGTTCTTC. Translating gives CASSPGDDTYNEQFF. The chain uses TRBV7-6 and TRBJ2-1; D remains ambiguous. The CDR3 contains 15 residues. CDR1 is SGHVS, CDR2 FNYEAQ, per germline. V was clipped by 5 bases and J by 2 bases, with 13 bases between them.

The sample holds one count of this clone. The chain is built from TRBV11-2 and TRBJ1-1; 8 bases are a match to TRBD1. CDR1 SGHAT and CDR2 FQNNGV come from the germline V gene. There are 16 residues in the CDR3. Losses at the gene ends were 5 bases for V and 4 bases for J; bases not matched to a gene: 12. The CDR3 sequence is CASSPNNQGAGTEAFF. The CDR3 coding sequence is TGTGCCAGCAGCCCAAATAATCAGGGGGCGGGCACTGAAGCTTTCTTT.

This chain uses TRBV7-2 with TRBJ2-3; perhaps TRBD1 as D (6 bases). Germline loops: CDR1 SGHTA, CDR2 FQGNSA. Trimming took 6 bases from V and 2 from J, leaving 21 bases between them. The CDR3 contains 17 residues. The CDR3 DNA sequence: TGTGCCAGCAGTTTGGCCCCGTTACAGGGTTCCACAGATACGCAGTATTTT. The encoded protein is CASSLAPLQGSTDTQYF.

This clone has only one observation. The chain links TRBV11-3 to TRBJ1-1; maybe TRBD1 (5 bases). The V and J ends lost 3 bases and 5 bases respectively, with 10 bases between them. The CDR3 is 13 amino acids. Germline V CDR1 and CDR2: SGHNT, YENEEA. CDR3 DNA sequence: TGTGCCAGCAGCTTCGGAGGGGATACTGAAGCTTTCTTT. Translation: CASSFGGDTEAFF.

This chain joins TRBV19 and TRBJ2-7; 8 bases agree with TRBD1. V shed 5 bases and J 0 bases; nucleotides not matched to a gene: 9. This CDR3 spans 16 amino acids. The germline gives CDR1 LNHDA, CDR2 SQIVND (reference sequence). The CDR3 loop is CASSGGQEHPSYEQYF. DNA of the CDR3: TGTGCCAGTAGTGGGGGACAGGAACACCCCTCCTACGAGCAGTACTTC.

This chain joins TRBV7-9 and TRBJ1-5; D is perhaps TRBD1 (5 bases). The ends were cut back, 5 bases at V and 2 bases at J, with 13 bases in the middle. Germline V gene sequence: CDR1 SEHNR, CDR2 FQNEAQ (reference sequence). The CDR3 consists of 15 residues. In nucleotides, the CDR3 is TGTGCCAGCAGCCCCTCGGGAGGGGGCAATCAGCCCCAGCATTTT. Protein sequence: CASSPSGGGNQPQHF.

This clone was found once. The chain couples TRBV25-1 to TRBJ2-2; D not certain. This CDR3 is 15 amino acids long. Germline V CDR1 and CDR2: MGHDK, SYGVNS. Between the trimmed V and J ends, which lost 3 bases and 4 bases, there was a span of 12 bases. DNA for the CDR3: TGTGCCAGCAGTGACGGAAAAACGGGCACCGGGGAGCTGTTTTTT. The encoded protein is CASSDGKTGTGELFF.

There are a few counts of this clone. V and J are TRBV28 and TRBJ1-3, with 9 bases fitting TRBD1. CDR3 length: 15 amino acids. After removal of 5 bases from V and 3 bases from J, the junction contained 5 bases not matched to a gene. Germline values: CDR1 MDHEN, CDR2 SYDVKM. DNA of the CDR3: TGTGCCAGCAGTAAACAGGGGGCGCGTGGAAACACCATATATTTT. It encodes CASSKQGARGNTIYF.

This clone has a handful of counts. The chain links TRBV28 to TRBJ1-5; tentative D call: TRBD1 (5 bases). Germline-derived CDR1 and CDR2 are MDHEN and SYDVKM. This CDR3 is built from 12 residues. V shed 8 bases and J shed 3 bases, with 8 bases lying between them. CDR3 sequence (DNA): TGTGCCAGCCAGGGATCCAATCAGCCCCAGCATTTT. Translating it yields CASQGSNQPQHF.

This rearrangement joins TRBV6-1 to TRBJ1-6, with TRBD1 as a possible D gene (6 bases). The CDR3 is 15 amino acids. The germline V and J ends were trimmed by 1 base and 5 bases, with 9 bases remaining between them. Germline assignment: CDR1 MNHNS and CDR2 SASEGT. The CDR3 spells CASSEGDTHNSPLHF. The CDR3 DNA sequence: TGTGCCAGCAGTGAAGGGGACACCCATAATTCACCCCTCCACTTT.